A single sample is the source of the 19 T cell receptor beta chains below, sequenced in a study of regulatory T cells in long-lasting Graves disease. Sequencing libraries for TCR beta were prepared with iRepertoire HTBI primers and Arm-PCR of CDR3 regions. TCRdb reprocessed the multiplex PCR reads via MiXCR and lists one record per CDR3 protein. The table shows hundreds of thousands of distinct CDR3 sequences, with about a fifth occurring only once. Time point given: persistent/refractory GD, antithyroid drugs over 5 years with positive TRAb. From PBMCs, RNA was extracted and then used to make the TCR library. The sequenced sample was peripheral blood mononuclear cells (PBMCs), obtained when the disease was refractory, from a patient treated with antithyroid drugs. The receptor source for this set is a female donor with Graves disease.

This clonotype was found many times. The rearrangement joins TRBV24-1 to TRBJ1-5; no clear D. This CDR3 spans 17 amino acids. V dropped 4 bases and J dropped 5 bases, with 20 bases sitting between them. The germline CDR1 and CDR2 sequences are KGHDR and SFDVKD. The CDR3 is CATSDPRASGGDQPQHF. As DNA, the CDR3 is TGTGCCACCAGTGACCCCCGGGCGTCGGGCGGGGATCAGCCCCAGCATTTT.

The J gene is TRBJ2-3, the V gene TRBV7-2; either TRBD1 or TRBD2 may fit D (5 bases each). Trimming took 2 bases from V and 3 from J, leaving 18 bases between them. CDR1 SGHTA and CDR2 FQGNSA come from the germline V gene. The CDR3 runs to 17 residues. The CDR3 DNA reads TGTGCCAGCAGCTTATTGACCCAGGGAGAGGGGACAGATACGCAGTATTTT. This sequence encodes CASSLLTQGEGTDTQYF.

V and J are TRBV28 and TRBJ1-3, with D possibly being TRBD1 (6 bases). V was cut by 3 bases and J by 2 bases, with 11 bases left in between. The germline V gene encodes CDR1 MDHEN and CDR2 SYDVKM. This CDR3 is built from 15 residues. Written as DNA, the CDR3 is TGTGCCAGCAGTTTTATTGAGGGGGCTGGAAACACCATATATTTT. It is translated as CASSFIEGAGNTIYF.

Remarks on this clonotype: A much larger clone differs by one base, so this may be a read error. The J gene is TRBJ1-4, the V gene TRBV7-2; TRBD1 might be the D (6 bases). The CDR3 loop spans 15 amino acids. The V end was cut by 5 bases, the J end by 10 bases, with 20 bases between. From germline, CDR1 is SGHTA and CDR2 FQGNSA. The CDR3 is CASSNIWGRGGKLFF. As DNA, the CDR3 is TGTGCCAGCAGCAACATCTGGGGGCGGGGTGGAAAACTGTTTTTT. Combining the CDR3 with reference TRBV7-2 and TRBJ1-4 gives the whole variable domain GAGVSQSPSNKVTEKGKDVELRCDPISGHTALYWYRQSLGQGLEFLIYFQGNSAPDKSGLPSDRFSAERTGGSVSTLTIQRTQQEDSAVYLCASSNIWGRGGKLFFGSGTQLSVL.

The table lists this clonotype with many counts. The DNA for the CDR3 is TGTGCCAGCAGCCAGGAGTTAAAGGGCGAGACCCAGTACTTC. This encodes CASSQELKGETQYF. The rearrangement uses TRBV28 and TRBJ2-5; D not certain. The germline V gene encodes CDR1 MDHEN and CDR2 SYDVKM. The length of the CDR3 is 14 residues. V was shortened by 6 bases and J by 5 bases, with 16 bases between the two germline ends.

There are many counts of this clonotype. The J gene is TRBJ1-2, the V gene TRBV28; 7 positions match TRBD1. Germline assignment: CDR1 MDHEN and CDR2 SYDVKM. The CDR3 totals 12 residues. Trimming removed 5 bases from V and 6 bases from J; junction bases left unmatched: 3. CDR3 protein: CASSRGLDGYTF. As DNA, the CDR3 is TGTGCCAGCAGTAGGGGGCTCGATGGCTACACCTTC.

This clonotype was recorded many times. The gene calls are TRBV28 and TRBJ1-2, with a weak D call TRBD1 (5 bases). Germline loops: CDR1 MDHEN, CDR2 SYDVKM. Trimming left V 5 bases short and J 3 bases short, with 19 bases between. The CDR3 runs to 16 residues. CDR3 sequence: CASSPPQGIGHYGYTF. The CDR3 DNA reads TGTGCCAGCAGTCCACCTCAGGGTATTGGCCACTATGGCTACACCTTC.

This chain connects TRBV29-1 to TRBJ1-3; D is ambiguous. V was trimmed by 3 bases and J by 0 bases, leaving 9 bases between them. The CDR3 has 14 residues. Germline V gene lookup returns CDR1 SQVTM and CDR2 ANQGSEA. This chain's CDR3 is CSVEAIGSGNTIYF. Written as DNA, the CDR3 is TGCAGCGTTGAGGCAATAGGCTCTGGAAACACCATATATTTT.

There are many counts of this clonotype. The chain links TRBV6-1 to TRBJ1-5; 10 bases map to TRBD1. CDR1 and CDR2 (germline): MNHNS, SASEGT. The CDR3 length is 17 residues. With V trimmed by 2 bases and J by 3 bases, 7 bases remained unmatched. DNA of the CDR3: TGTGCCAGCAGTGAACGCAGACAGGGGGCTCACAATCAGCCCCAGCATTTT. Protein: CASSERRQGAHNQPQHF.

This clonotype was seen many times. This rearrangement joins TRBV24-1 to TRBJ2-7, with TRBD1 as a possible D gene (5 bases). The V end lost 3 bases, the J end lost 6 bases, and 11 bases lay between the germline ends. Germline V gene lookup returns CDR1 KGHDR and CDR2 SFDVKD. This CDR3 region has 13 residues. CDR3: CATSDPGSGEQYF. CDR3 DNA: TGTGCCACCAGTGATCCAGGGTCGGGCGAGCAGTACTTC.

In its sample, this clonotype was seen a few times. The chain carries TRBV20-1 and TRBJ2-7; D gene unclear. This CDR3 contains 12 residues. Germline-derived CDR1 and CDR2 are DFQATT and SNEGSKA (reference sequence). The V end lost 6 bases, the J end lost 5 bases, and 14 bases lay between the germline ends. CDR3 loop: CSARRLDNEQYF. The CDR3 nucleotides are TGCAGTGCCAGGCGTCTAGACAACGAGCAGTACTTC.

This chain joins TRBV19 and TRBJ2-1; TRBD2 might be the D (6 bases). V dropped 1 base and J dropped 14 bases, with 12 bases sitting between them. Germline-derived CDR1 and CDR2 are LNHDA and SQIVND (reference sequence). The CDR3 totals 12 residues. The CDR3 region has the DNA TGTGCCAGTAGTATAGCCGGGGGAACCAAGTTCTTC. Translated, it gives CASSIAGGTKFF.

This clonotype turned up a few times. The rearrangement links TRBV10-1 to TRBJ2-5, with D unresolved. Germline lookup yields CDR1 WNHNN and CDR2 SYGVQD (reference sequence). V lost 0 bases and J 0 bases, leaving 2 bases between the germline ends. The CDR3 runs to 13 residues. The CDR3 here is CASSESNQETQYF. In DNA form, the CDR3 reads TGCGCCAGCAGTGAGTCGAACCAAGAGACCCAGTACTTC.

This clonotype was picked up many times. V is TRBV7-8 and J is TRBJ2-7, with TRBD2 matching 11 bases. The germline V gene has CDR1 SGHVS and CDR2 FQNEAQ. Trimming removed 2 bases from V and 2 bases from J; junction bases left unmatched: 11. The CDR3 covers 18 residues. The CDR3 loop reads CASSLTRGLAGSTYEQYF. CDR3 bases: TGTGCCAGCAGCTTAACTCGAGGACTAGCGGGCTCTACCTACGAGCAGTACTTC.

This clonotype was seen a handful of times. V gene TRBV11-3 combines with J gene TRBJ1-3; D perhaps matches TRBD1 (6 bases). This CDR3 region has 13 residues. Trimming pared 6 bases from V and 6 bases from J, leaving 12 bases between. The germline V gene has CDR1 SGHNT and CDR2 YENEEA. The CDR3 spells CASSRGQPNTIYF. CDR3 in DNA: TGTGCCAGCAGTCGCGGACAGCCAAACACCATATATTTT.

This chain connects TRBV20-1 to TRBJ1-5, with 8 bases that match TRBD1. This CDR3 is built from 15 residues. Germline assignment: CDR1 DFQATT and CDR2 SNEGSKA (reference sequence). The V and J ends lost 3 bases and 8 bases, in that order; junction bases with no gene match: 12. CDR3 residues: CSASGDRGGEEPQHF. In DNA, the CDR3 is TGCAGTGCTAGTGGAGACAGGGGCGGAGAGGAGCCCCAGCATTTT.

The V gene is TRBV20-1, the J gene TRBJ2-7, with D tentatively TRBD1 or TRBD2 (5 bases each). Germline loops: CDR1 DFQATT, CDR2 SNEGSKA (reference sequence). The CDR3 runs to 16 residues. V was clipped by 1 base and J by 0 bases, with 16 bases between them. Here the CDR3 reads CSARGGRKGSSYEQYF. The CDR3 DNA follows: TGCAGTGCTAGAGGGGGGAGAAAGGGGTCCTCCTACGAGCAGTACTTC.

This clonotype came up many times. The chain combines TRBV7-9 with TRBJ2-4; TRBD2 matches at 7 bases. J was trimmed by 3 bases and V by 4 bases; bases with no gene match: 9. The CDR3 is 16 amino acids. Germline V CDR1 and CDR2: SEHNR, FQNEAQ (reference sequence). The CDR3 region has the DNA TGTGCCAGCAGCTCCCCCGGAGGGGAGGGCAAAAACATTCAGTACTTC. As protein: CASSSPGGEGKNIQYF.

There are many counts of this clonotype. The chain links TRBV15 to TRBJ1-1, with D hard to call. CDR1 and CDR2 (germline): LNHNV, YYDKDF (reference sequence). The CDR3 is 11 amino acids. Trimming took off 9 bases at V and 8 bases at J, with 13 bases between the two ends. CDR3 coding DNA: TGTGCCACTGGGGTGGCAGGAGAAGCTTTCTTT. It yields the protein CATGVAGEAFF.